This T cell receptor (beta chain) appears in the sequencing data of a study of blood T cell repertoires in COVID-19. Data came from immunoSEQ multiplex PCR; TCRdb stores just in-frame clones and leaves some out. The sample carries around 300,000 clones, about nine tenths recorded once. The CDR3 is made up of 17 amino acids. V was clipped by 3 bases and J by 1 base, with 13 bases between them. From germline, CDR1 is KGHSH and CDR2 LQKENI. This TCR came from a man aged 50 or older with active or convalescent COVID-19. Sequencing input: peripheral blood. This chain uses TRBV18 with TRBJ1-6; D may be TRBD1 (6 bases). The DNA for the CDR3 is TGTGCCAGCTCACCCAACAGGCAGGGGTCCTATAATTCACCCCTCCACTTT. Translation gives CASSPNRQGSYNSPLHF. Complete variable domain (other parts from reference TRBV18 and TRBJ1-6): NAGVMQNPRHLVRRRGQEARLRCSPMKGHSHVYWYRQLPEEGLKFMVYLQKENIIDESGMPKERFSAEFPKEGPSILRIQQVVRGDSAAYFCASSPNRQGSYNSPLHFGNGTRLTVT.